These 26 T cell receptor beta chains were sequenced from one sample in a study of cytomegalovirus exposure and HLA in healthy donors. The PCR was carried out with 60 Vbeta primers and 13 Jbeta primers. Only in-frame clones appear in the TCRdb table, and some are missing; sequencing was by immunoSEQ multiplex PCR. The sample yields 90,000 to 95,000 clones, about 84% seen once. The sequenced material came from PBMCs. The receptors were sampled from a man aged 18 to 30 in good health and CMV-seronegative.

This clone was recorded once. The junction differs from germline at one of its ends, possibly a read error. The J gene is TRBJ1-4, the V gene TRBV7-9, with unresolved D. Germline V gene lookup returns CDR1 SEHNR and CDR2 FQNEAQ (reference sequence). The CDR3 totals 14 residues. The CDR3 bases are TGTTCCAGCAGCTTGACGGGGTCTAATGAAAAACTGTTTTTT. Protein product: CSSSLTGSNEKLFF.

The rearrangement uses TRBV7-9 and TRBJ1-2; the match to TRBD1 covers 8 bases. After removal of 5 bases from V and 4 bases from J, the junction contained 12 bases not matched to a gene. CDR1 is SEHNR and CDR2 is FQNEAQ in the germline V gene (reference sequence). The CDR3 consists of 16 residues. CDR3 in DNA: TGTGCCAGCAGCCCCCCGGGGCAGGGGGCCGGCTATGGCTACACCTTC. Protein product: CASSPPGQGAGYGYTF.

This clone was seen just once. The V and J genes are TRBV6-5 and TRBJ2-7, with a weak D call TRBD2 (5 bases). Trimming pared 6 bases from V and 9 bases from J, leaving 18 bases between. The CDR3 contains 13 residues. The germline gives CDR1 MNHEY, CDR2 SVGAGI. The CDR3 DNA is TGTGCCAGCAGCCCTGGAGGTCGCTTATGGCAGTACTTC. The encoded protein is CASSPGGRLWQYF.

This chain joins TRBV7-3 and TRBJ2-3; 7 bases map to TRBD2. Germline values: CDR1 SGHTA, CDR2 FQGTGA. V was clipped by 0 bases and J by 0 bases; unmatched bases: 0. The CDR3 contains 15 residues. The CDR3 sequence: CASSLTSGSTDTQYF. CDR3 DNA sequence: TGTGCCAGCAGCTTAACTAGCGGGAGCACAGATACGCAGTATTTT.

The genes are TRBV6-5 and TRBJ1-1; 7 bases map to TRBD1. The V gene end was trimmed by 6 bases and the J gene end by 0 bases; junction bases not matched to a gene: 7. Germline-derived CDR1 and CDR2 are MNHEY and SVGAGI. There are 15 residues in the CDR3. The CDR3 coding sequence is TGTGCCAGCAGCTTGGACAGGCTTATGAACACTGAAGCTTTCTTT. Translated: CASSLDRLMNTEAFF.

The chain couples TRBV13 to TRBJ2-7, with 7 nucleotides matching TRBD1. CDR1 PRHDT and CDR2 FYEKMQ come from the germline V gene (reference sequence). J gave up 5 bases and V 3 bases, and 10 bases lay outside the gene matches. This CDR3 is 15 amino acids long. The CDR3 nucleotides read TGTGCCAGCAGCTTCGAGGGACAGTCTTGGGACGAGCAGTACTTC. It translates to CASSFEGQSWDEQYF.

The rearrangement uses TRBV5-8 and TRBJ2-2, with a tentative D call TRBD2 (5 bases). Trimming left V 4 bases short and J 1 base short, with 14 bases between. This CDR3 is 16 amino acids long. The germline CDR1 and CDR2 sequences are SGHTS and YDEGEE. The CDR3 region has the DNA TGTGCCAGCAGCCAAAAAAAAGGACTGAACACCGGGGAGCTGTTTTTT. It specifies CASSQKKGLNTGELFF.

This sequence joins TRBV29-1 and TRBJ1-4, with D unresolved. This CDR3 region has 13 residues. Germline CDR1 SQVTM, CDR2 ANQGSEA. V was cut by 6 bases and J by 3 bases, with 11 bases left in between. The CDR3 protein is CSVGRSANEKLFF. The CDR3 DNA sequence: TGCAGCGTCGGCAGGTCAGCTAATGAAAAACTGTTTTTT.

CDR3 DNA sequence: TGTGCCAGCTGCTCCGGGACAGGGTATAATTCACCCCTCCACTTT. Its translation: CASCSGTGYNSPLHF. The rearrangement joins TRBV27 to TRBJ1-6, with 9 bases lining up with TRBD1. Per germline, CDR1 MNHEY and CDR2 SMNVEV (reference sequence). The V gene end was trimmed by 8 bases and the J gene end by 4 bases; junction bases not matched to a gene: 6. The CDR3 totals 15 residues.

The J gene is TRBJ2-7, the V gene TRBV9, with 9 bases lining up with TRBD1. Trimming cost V 0 bases and J 3 bases; bases outside gene matches: 7. The CDR3 consists of 16 residues. Germline CDR1 is SGDLS and CDR2 is YYNGEE. CDR3 loop: CASSVGSNRGLYEQYF. CDR3 nucleotide sequence: TGTGCCAGCAGCGTAGGGAGCAACAGGGGGCTCTACGAGCAGTACTTC.

The J gene is TRBJ1-2, the V gene TRBV9; TRBD1 might be the D (6 bases). The length of the CDR3 is 17 residues. Germline loops: CDR1 SGDLS, CDR2 YYNGEE. V dropped 4 bases and J dropped 1 base, with 20 bases sitting between them. The CDR3 DNA reads TGTGCCAGCAGCCCCAGGGGCAACTCCCCCCTTAACTATGGCTACACCTTC. It translates to CASSPRGNSPLNYGYTF.

CDR3 sequence (DNA): TGTGCTAGTGGTTGGGAGGGGATCGTTGAAAAACTGTTTTTT. It translates to CASGWEGIVEKLFF. The gene calls are TRBV12-5 and TRBJ1-4, with D possibly TRBD1 on 5 matching bases. The germline CDR1 and CDR2 sequences are LGHNT and FRNRAP. Trimming shortened V by 4 bases and J by 7 bases, and 13 bases separated the two germline ends. This CDR3 has 14 residues.

V and J are TRBV18 and TRBJ2-1; maybe TRBD1 (6 bases). Trimming pared 2 bases from V and 0 bases from J, leaving 8 bases between. Germline loops: CDR1 KGHSH, CDR2 LQKENI. The CDR3 length is 15 residues. DNA for the CDR3: TGTGCCAGCTCACCAAGGGACAACTCCTACAATGAGCAGTTCTTC. Translating it yields CASSPRDNSYNEQFF.

As concerns this clone: The same CDR3 can be traced to other DNA sequences in this sample. The V and J genes are TRBV6-5 and TRBJ1-1; 7 positions match TRBD1. Germline CDR1 reads MNHEY; CDR2 reads SVGAGI. This CDR3 is 13 amino acids long. Written as DNA, the CDR3 is TGTGCTAGTGGGTGGGCAGGGGGTTTTGAAGCTTTCTTT. Its protein product is CASGWAGGFEAFF.

This clone appeared a few times. The chain uses TRBV27 and TRBJ1-5, with D maybe TRBD1 (5 bases). The CDR3 totals 16 residues. V lost 6 bases to trimming and J lost 5 bases, with 20 bases between them. Germline assignment: CDR1 MNHEY and CDR2 SMNVEV (reference sequence). CDR3 region: CASSPGIRLVDQPQHF. The CDR3 DNA follows: TGTGCCAGCAGCCCAGGGATAAGACTGGTGGATCAGCCCCAGCATTTT.

This CDR3 is CASSQESRGRSNSPLHF. CDR3 coding DNA: TGTGCCAGCAGCCAAGAAAGCAGGGGGCGCTCTAATTCACCCCTCCACTTT. The V and J genes are TRBV4-2 and TRBJ1-6; 8 bases fit TRBD1. V lost 0 bases to trimming and J lost 6 bases; unmatched junction nucleotides: 7. Germline CDR1 reads LGHNA; CDR2 reads YNFKEQ. This CDR3 comprises 17 residues.

Only a few counts were recorded for this clone. Its ends do not fully match the called genes, so a read error is possible. J is TRBJ1-6 and V is TRBV27; no clear D gene. The CDR3 has 13 amino acids. Per the germline V gene, CDR1 is MNHEY and CDR2 is SMNVEV (reference sequence). The CDR3 sequence: CASRLSGDSPLHF. The CDR3 nucleotides are TGTGCCAGCAGGTTATCCGGGGATTCACCCCTCCACTTT.

The chain couples TRBV5-1 to TRBJ1-1, with D hard to call. The CDR3 spans 15 residues. Germline values: CDR1 SGHRS, CDR2 YFSETQ. V was shortened by 6 bases and J by 1 base, with 16 bases between the two germline ends. CDR3 sequence (DNA): TGCGCCAGCACCCTCCACCTTCGACAGAACACTGAAGCTTTCTTT. This translates into CASTLHLRQNTEAFF. Full variable domain (outside the CDR3, taken from reference TRBV5-1 and TRBJ1-1): KAGVTQTPRYLIKTRGQQVTLSCSPISGHRSVSWYQQTPGQGLQFLFEYFSETQRNKGNFPGRFSGRQFSNSRSEMNVSTLELGDSALYLCASTLHLRQNTEAFFGQGTRLTVV.

The chain has TRBV9 and TRBJ2-6, with D possibly TRBD2 on 5 matching bases. CDR1 and CDR2 from the germline V gene are SGDLS and YYNGEE. V lost 0 bases to trimming and J lost 3 bases, with 10 bases between them. The CDR3 contains 16 residues. This CDR3 is CASSVVLVGGANVLTF. DNA of the CDR3: TGTGCCAGCAGCGTAGTACTAGTCGGTGGGGCCAACGTCCTGACTTTC.

This rearrangement joins TRBV7-9 to TRBJ2-7, with 8 bases identical to TRBD1. This CDR3 region has 14 residues. V lost 3 bases and J lost 6; bases outside the gene matches: 7. Germline V gene lookup returns CDR1 SEHNR and CDR2 FQNEAQ (reference sequence). The CDR3 sequence is CASSLGQAVAEQYF. The DNA for the CDR3 is TGTGCCAGCAGCTTGGGACAGGCCGTCGCCGAGCAGTACTTC.

A remark on this clone: Sequence at one end of the junction differs from germline and may be a read error. V is TRBV7-9 and J is TRBJ2-7; no clear D. This CDR3 spans 15 amino acids. Germline V gene data show CDR1 as SEHNR and CDR2 as FQNEAQ (reference sequence). CDR3 nucleotides: TGTTCCAGCAGCTTAGTCCTACCCGGGTCGTACGAGCAGTACTTC. The encoded protein is CSSSLVLPGSYEQYF. The variable domain in full, completed from reference TRBV7-9 and TRBJ2-7, reads DTGVSQNPRHKITKRGQNVTFRCDPISEHNRLYWYRQTLGQGPEFLTYFQNEAQLEKSRLLSDRFSAERPKGSFSTLEIQRTEQGDSAMYLCSSSLVLPGSYEQYFGPGTRLTVT.

This clone occurred once. The rearrangement joins TRBV7-6 to TRBJ2-2; D is perhaps TRBD2 (6 bases). Germline V gene lookup returns CDR1 SGHVS and CDR2 FNYEAQ. V lost 1 base and J 8 bases, leaving 14 bases between the germline ends. The CDR3 is 15 residues long. CDR3 loop: CASSLEYGGGGELFF. CDR3 nucleotides: TGTGCCAGCAGCTTAGAATACGGAGGAGGGGGGGAGCTGTTTTTT. The whole variable domain, filled in from reference TRBV7-6 and TRBJ2-2, reads GAGVSQSPRYKVTKRGQDVALRCDPISGHVSLYWYRQALGQGPEFLTYFNYEAQQDKSGLPNDRFSAERPEGSISTLTIQRTEQRDSAMYRCASSLEYGGGGELFFGEGSRLTVL.

This chain uses TRBV4-1 with TRBJ2-2, with 7 bases lining up with TRBD2. V gave up 1 base and J gave up 1 base; unmatched junction bases: 9. Germline CDR1 MGHRA, CDR2 YSYEKL. The CDR3 consists of 18 residues. The DNA of the CDR3 is TGCGCCAGCAGCCAAGGTACCGGAGCGGGGAGGAACACCGGGGAGCTGTTTTTT. Its protein is CASSQGTGAGRNTGELFF.

The chain uses TRBV11-2 and TRBJ1-2, with D possibly being TRBD1 (5 bases). This CDR3 is built from 15 residues. Germline CDR1 SGHAT, CDR2 FQNNGV. V gave up 7 bases and J gave up 2 bases, with 17 bases separating them. CDR3 bases: TGTGCCAGCACCCTAAACGGGGGTGAGAACTATGGCTACACCTTC. It codes for CASTLNGGENYGYTF.

This chain links TRBV4-1 with TRBJ1-3, with D possibly matching TRBD1 (5 bases). From germline, CDR1 is MGHRA and CDR2 YSYEKL. The CDR3 sequence is 13 residues long. V was shortened by 3 bases and J by 7 bases, with 10 bases between the two germline ends. The CDR3 DNA follows: TGCGCCAGCAGCCACCAAGGGGTGAACACCATATATTTT. Amino acids: CASSHQGVNTIYF.

J is TRBJ2-1 and V is TRBV6-5; TRBD1 might be the D (6 bases). This CDR3 is built from 14 residues. CDR1 is MNHEY and CDR2 is SVGAGI in the germline V gene. V shed 6 bases and J shed 6 bases, with 15 bases lying between them. The CDR3 DNA sequence: TGTGCCAGCAGACCCAACAGGGTTGGCAATGAGCAGTTCTTC. This translates into CASRPNRVGNEQFF.